The 7 T cell receptor beta chains below were found in one sample sequenced in a study of CD8 T cells in ankylosing spondylitis. Their target antigens are unknown. Study-wide findings and caveats: What appeared characteristic of ankylosing spondylitis blood was a TCR beta motif of several highly homologous variants.

TCRdb called the 5' RACE reads again in MiXCR, with one record for every CDR3 protein. The data show under 950,000 distinct CDR3 sequences, 15% to 20% seen once. The sample consisted of blood, either unsorted or a sorted T cell fraction (not recorded which). The origin of the receptors is a male donor with ankylosing spondylitis.

In this sample, this clonotype turned up a few times. The chain links TRBV12-3 or TRBV12-4 to TRBJ1-5; the D is unclear. The germline V and J ends were trimmed by 3 bases and 3 bases, with 9 bases remaining between them. This CDR3 spans 14 amino acids. The CDR3 nucleotides are TGTGCCAGCAGTTTGGTAGGGAACAATCAGCCCCAGCATTTT. Translating it yields CASSLVGNNQPQHF.

This clonotype was detected a few times. The gene calls are TRBV5-1 and TRBJ2-1, with 13 bases that match TRBD2. CDR1 is SGHRS, CDR2 YFSETQ, per germline. This CDR3 has 15 residues. Germline trimming cut 1 base from V and 6 bases from J; bases unmatched to any gene: 1. CDR3 sequence (DNA): TGCGCCAGCAGCTTGACTAGCGGGAGGGCCAATGAGCAGTTCTTC. Its protein is CASSLTSGRANEQFF. The full variable domain, in which reference TRBV5-1 and TRBJ2-1 provide the parts outside the CDR3, is KAGVTQTPRYLIKTRGQQVTLSCSPISGHRSVSWYQQTPGQGLQFLFEYFSETQRNKGNFPGRFSGRQFSNSRSEMNVSTLELGDSALYLCASSLTSGRANEQFFGPGTRLTVL.

This clonotype has just a few counts. This chain links TRBV20-1 with TRBJ2-7, with 9 bases matching TRBD1. V dropped 3 bases and J dropped 3; count of bases not matched to a gene: 9. This CDR3 is 15 amino acids long. CDR1 and CDR2 from the germline V gene are DFQATT and SNEGSKA (reference sequence). For the CDR3, the DNA is TGCAGTGCTAGTTCCTGGACAGGGGTCAACTACGAGCAGTACTTC. Translated, it gives CSASSWTGVNYEQYF.

This clonotype was detected ten times or more. The chain carries TRBV18 and TRBJ2-5; D possibly corresponds to TRBD2 (5 bases). V dropped 8 bases and J dropped 5 bases, with 9 bases sitting between them. Germline values: CDR1 KGHSH, CDR2 LQKENI. This CDR3 contains 11 residues. CDR3 loop: CASSPGETQYF. The CDR3 region has the DNA TGTGCCAGCAGTCCGGGGGAGACCCAGTACTTC.

This rearrangement joins TRBV5-1 to TRBJ2-2; 9 nucleotides line up with TRBD2. V lost 2 bases and J lost 3; bases outside the gene matches: 2. This CDR3 contains 15 residues. Germline V gene lookup returns CDR1 SGHRS and CDR2 YFSETQ. The CDR3 bases are TGCGCCAGCAGCTTTCGCGGGAGGGACACCGGGGAGCTGTTTTTT. Its translation is CASSFRGRDTGELFF.

The rearrangement uses TRBV29-1 and TRBJ2-3, with TRBD2 matching 7 bases. The V and J ends lost 6 bases and 4 bases, in that order; junction bases with no gene match: 10. This CDR3 spans 14 amino acids. In germline, CDR1 is SQVTM, CDR2 ANQGSEA. The CDR3, as DNA: TGCAGCGTGCCACTAGCGATAAGTTCAGATACGCAGTATTTT. Its translation: CSVPLAISSDTQYF.

This clonotype came up a few times. This rearrangement joins TRBV5-1 to TRBJ2-7; D is unresolved. With 2 bases removed from V and 5 bases from J, the gap between germline ends came to 14 bases. The germline CDR1 and CDR2 sequences are SGHRS and YFSETQ. This CDR3 contains 14 residues. The CDR3 loop reads CASSFNTLSDEQYF. The CDR3, as DNA: TGCGCCAGCAGCTTTAACACCCTTTCCGACGAGCAGTACTTC.